This T cell receptor (beta chain) emerged from a study of identical twins. Study outcomes and limitations: Without tracking the same donors, conclusions rested on cross-sectional statistical analysis. Weaker excess twin sharing was seen among beta out-of-frame sequences.

TCRdb passed the 5' RACE reads through MiXCR, listing each CDR3 protein once. This sample has fewer than 550,000 distinct CDR3 sequences, with about 15% found just once. This clonotype was seen only a few times. Its antigen is as yet unknown. The sample also formed part of further work on yellow fever vaccine responses in identical twins.

This clonotype was obtained from a woman aged 18-35 years in good health. The sequencing input was CD4+ T cells sorted from blood.

CDR3 coding DNA: TGTGCCAGCAGTTACCTCCCCGGCACTGAAGCTTTCTTT. Residues: CASSYLPGTEAFF. The chain has TRBV6-6 and TRBJ1-1; D is uncertain. Germline CDR1 is MNHNY and CDR2 is SVGAGI (reference sequence). Trimming left V 2 bases short and J 4 bases short, with 8 bases between. CDR3 length: 13 residues.